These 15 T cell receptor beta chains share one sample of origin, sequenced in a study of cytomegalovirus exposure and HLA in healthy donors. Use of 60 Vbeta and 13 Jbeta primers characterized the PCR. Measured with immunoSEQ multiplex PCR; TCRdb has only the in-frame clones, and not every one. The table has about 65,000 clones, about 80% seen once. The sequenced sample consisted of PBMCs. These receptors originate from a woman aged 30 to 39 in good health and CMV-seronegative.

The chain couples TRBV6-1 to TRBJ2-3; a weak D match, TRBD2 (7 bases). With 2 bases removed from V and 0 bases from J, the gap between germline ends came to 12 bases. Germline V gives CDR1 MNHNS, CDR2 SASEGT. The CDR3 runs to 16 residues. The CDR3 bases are TGTGCCAGCAGTGAATTTAAGGGGGGGAGCACAGATACGCAGTATTTT. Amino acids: CASSEFKGGSTDTQYF.

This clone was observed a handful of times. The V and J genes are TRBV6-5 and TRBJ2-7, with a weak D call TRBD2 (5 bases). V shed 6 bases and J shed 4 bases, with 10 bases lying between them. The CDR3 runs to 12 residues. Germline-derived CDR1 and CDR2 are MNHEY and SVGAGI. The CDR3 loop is CASRVRVYEQYF. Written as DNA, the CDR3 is TGTGCCAGCAGGGTGCGGGTTTACGAGCAGTACTTC.

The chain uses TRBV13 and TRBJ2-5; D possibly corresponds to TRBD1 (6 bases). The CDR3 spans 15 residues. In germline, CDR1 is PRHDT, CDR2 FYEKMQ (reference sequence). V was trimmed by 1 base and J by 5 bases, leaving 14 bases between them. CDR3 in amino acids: CASSLVQGRGETQYF. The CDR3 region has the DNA TGTGCCAGCAGCTTAGTCCAGGGGCGAGGGGAGACCCAGTACTTC.

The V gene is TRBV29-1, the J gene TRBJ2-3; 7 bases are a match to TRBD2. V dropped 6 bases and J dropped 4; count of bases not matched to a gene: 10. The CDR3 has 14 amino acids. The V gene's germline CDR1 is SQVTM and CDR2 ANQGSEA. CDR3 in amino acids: CSVAGVRDADTQYF. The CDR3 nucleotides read TGCAGCGTGGCGGGGGTCAGGGACGCAGATACGCAGTATTTT.

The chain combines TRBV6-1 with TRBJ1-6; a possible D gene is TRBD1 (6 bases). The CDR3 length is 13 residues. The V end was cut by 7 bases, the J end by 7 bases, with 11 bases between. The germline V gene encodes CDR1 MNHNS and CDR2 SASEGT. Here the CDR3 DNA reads TGTGCCAGCATCAACAGGGCGAATTCACCCCTCCACTTT. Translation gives CASINRANSPLHF.

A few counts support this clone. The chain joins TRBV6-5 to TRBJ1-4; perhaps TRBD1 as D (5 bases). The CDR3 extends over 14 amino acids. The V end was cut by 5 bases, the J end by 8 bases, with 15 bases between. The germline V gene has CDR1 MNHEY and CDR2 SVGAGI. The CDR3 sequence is CASSRPGKPEKLFF. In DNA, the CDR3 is TGTGCCAGCAGTCGACCAGGGAAGCCCGAAAAACTGTTTTTT.

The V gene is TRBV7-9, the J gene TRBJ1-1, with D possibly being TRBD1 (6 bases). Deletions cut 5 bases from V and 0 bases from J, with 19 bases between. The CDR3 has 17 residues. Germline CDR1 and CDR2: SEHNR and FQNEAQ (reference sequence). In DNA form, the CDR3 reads TGTGCCAGCAGCGACCGACCATCGGGACACCTGAACACTGAAGCTTTCTTT. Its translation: CASSDRPSGHLNTEAFF.

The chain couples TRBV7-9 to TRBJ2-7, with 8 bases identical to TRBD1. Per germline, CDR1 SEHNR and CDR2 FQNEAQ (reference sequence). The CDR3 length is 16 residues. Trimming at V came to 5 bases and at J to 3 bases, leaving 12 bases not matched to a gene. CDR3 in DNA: TGTGCCAGCAGCACCAAGGTAGGACAGGGTGACTACGAGCAGTACTTC. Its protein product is CASSTKVGQGDYEQYF.

The DNA of the CDR3 is TGTGCCAGCAGCCCGGGTTTAGCAGATACGCAGTATTTT. Translation: CASSPGLADTQYF. The V gene is TRBV9, the J gene TRBJ2-3; D remains ambiguous. The CDR3 loop spans 13 amino acids. V was shortened by 4 bases and J by 4 bases, with 10 bases between the two germline ends. Germline CDR1 is SGDLS and CDR2 is YYNGEE.

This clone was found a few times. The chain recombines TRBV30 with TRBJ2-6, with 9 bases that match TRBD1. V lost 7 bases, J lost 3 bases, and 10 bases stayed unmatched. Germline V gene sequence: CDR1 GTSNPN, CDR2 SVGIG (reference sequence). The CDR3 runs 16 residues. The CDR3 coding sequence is TGTGCCTACCTACAGGGGGCGACGGTTGGGGCCAACGTCCTGACTTTC. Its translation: CAYLQGATVGANVLTF.

The CDR3 nucleotides are TGTGCCAGCAGCCGCACGATAGACTCCTACGAGCAGTACTTC. This gives the protein CASSRTIDSYEQYF. V and J are TRBV7-2 and TRBJ2-7; D uncertain. There are 14 residues in the CDR3. The germline V and J ends were trimmed by 5 bases and 0 bases, with 11 bases remaining between them. CDR1 and CDR2 (germline): SGHTA, FQGNSA.

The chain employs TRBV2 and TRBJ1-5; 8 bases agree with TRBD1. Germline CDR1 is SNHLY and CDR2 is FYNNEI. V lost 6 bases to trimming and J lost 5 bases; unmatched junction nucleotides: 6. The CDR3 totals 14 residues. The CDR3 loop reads CASRPDRGDQPQHF. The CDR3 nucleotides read TGTGCCAGCAGGCCTGACAGGGGTGATCAGCCCCAGCATTTT. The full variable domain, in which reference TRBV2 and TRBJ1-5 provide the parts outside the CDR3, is EPEVTQTPSHQVTQMGQEVILRCVPISNHLYFYWYRQILGQKVEFLVSFYNNEISEKSEIFDDQFSVERPDGSNFTLKIRSTKLEDSAMYFCASRPDRGDQPQHFGDGTRLSIL.

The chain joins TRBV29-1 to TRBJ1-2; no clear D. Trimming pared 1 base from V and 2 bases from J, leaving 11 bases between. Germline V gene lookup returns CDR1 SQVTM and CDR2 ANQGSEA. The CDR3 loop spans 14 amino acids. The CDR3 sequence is CSVEGSVPNYGYTF. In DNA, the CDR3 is TGCAGCGTTGAAGGATCAGTCCCGAACTATGGCTACACCTTC.

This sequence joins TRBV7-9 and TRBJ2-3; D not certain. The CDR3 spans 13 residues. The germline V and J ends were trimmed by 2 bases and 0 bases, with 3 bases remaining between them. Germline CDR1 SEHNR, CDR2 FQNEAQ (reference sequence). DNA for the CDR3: TGTGCCAGCAGCTTACCGAGCACAGATACGCAGTATTTT. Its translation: CASSLPSTDTQYF.

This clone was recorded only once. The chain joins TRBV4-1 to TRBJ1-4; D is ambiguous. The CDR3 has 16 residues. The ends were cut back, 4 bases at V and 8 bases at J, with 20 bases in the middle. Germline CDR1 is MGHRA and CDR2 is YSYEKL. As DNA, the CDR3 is TGCGCCAGCAGCCCTCAGGTAGGACTCCGGGGAGAAAAACTGTTTTTT. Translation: CASSPQVGLRGEKLFF.